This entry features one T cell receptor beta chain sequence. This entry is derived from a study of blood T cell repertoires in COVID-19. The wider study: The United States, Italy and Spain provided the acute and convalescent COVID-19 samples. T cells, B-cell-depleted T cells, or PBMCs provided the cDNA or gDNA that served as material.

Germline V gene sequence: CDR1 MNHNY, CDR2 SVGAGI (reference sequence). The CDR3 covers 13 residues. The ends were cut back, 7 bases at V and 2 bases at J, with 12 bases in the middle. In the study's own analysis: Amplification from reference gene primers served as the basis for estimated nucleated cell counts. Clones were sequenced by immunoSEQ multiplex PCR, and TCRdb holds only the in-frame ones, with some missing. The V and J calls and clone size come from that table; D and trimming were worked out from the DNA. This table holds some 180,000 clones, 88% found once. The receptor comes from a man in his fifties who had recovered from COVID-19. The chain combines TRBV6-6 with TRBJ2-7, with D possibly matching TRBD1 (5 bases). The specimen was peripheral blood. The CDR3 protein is CASNDGHTYEQYF. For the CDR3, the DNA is TGTGCCAGCAATGACGGACACACCTACGAGCAGTACTTC.